These 14 T cell receptor beta chains came from one sample sequenced in a study of blood T cell repertoires in COVID-19. Repertoires were generated with immunoSEQ multiplex PCR, while TCRdb's copy carries only in-frame clones and drops some. This table holds 120,000 or so clones, 88% found once. Material: peripheral blood. The receptor set was obtained from a middle-aged man with acute or convalescent COVID-19.

The rearrangement links TRBV5-1 to TRBJ1-5; no reliable D call. CDR1 is SGHRS, CDR2 YFSETQ, per germline. The CDR3 spans 14 residues. Deletions cut 4 bases from V and 4 bases from J, with 12 bases between. This CDR3 reads CASSHADENQPQHF. CDR3 DNA sequence: TGCGCCAGCAGCCACGCGGATGAGAATCAGCCCCAGCATTTT.

This chain joins TRBV5-1 and TRBJ1-2, with D uncertain. Germline CDR1 and CDR2: SGHRS and YFSETQ. Between the trimmed V and J ends, which lost 0 bases and 2 bases, there was a span of 11 bases. CDR3 length: 15 residues. CDR3 nucleotide sequence: TGCGCCAGCAGCTTGGATCCGGTCTCAAACTATGGCTACACCTTC. This gives the protein CASSLDPVSNYGYTF.

The chain links TRBV7-9 to TRBJ1-5; possible D gene TRBD1, 6 bases. There are 14 residues in the CDR3. Germline assignment: CDR1 SEHNR and CDR2 FQNEAQ (reference sequence). V lost 4 bases and J lost 4, with 11 bases in between. CDR3 nucleotides: TGTGCCAGCAGCTCAGGACAGCCTAATCAGCCCCAGCATTTT. It encodes CASSSGQPNQPQHF.

V gene TRBV27 combines with J gene TRBJ2-1; 8 bases line up with TRBD2. The CDR3 loop spans 16 amino acids. V shed 6 bases and J 0 bases; nucleotides not matched to a gene: 7. Germline V gene data show CDR1 as MNHEY and CDR2 as SMNVEV (reference sequence). The CDR3 region has the DNA TGTGCCAGCAGACCGATAGCGGGACTCTCCTACAATGAGCAGTTCTTC. This translates into CASRPIAGLSYNEQFF.

This chain joins TRBV6-4 and TRBJ1-2; the D gene is possibly TRBD1 (5 bases). V shed 3 bases and J shed 8 bases, with 10 bases lying between them. Germline values: CDR1 MRHNA, CDR2 SNTAGT. This CDR3 is 12 amino acids long. The CDR3 DNA follows: TGTGCCAGCAGTGAGGGGGGATCGGGCTACACCTTC. Protein sequence: CASSEGGSGYTF.

This clone has a handful of counts. The rearrangement joins TRBV20-1 to TRBJ1-5, with D possibly TRBD1 on 5 matching bases. The V end was cut by 3 bases, the J end by 0 bases, with 15 bases between. Germline V gene lookup returns CDR1 DFQATT and CDR2 SNEGSKA (reference sequence). CDR3 length: 16 residues. CDR3 nucleotide sequence: TGCAGTGCTAGTATACAGGCCATACATAGCAATCAGCCCCAGCATTTT. This sequence encodes CSASIQAIHSNQPQHF.

This chain connects TRBV15 to TRBJ1-5; D not resolved. The CDR3 is 16 amino acids. V gave up 1 base and J gave up 5 bases, with 15 bases separating them. Germline assignment: CDR1 LNHNV and CDR2 YYDKDF (reference sequence). CDR3 sequence (DNA): TGTGCCACCAGCAGAGCAGGAGGGCGGACCGATCAGCCCCAGCATTTT. Amino acid sequence: CATSRAGGRTDQPQHF.

This rearrangement joins TRBV7-9 to TRBJ2-1, with 8 nucleotides matching TRBD2. Germline lookup yields CDR1 SEHNR and CDR2 FQNEAQ (reference sequence). The junction had 18 bases not matched to a gene; V was cut back by 8 bases and J by 9 bases. CDR3 length equals 16 residues. CDR3 in amino acids: CASEPPGTSSLGEQFF. Written as DNA, the CDR3 is TGTGCCAGCGAACCCCCCGGGACTAGTTCTTTAGGTGAGCAGTTCTTC.

The table lists this clone with a count of one. This rearrangement joins TRBV21-1 to TRBJ2-2; no check of the table's D call, TRBD2, against the DNA was made. TRBV21-1 is tagged as a pseudogene. This CDR3 region has 17 residues. The CDR3 DNA follows: TGTGCCAGCAGCAAAGCTCCCGCGGGGAGGGTCACCGGGGAGCTGTTTTTT. Its protein product is CASSKAPAGRVTGELFF.

The gene calls are TRBV5-4 and TRBJ2-7, with D possibly TRBD1 on 5 matching bases. Trimming stripped 1 base from V and 1 base from J, with 12 bases between. This CDR3 region has 15 residues. CDR1 is SGHNT, CDR2 YYREEE, per germline (reference sequence). In DNA form, the CDR3 reads TGTGCCAGCAGCTTGCGGATGCAGGGATCCTACGAGCAGTACTTC. It codes for CASSLRMQGSYEQYF. Variable domain in full (rest from reference TRBV5-4 and TRBJ2-7): ETGVTQSPTHLIKTRGQQVTLRCSSQSGHNTVSWYQQALGQGPQFIFQYYREEENGRGNFPPRFSGLQFPNYSSELNVNALELDDSALYLCASSLRMQGSYEQYFGPGTRLTVT.

J is TRBJ2-5 and V is TRBV13, with 11 positions matching TRBD2. Germline lookup yields CDR1 PRHDT and CDR2 FYEKMQ (reference sequence). V lost 5 bases to trimming and J lost 5 bases; unmatched junction nucleotides: 4. The CDR3 consists of 14 residues. The CDR3 DNA reads as TGTGCCAGCAGCCTTCGACTAGCGGGGGAGACCCAGTACTTC. It translates to CASSLRLAGETQYF.

The V call is TRBV6-5, the J call TRBJ2-1, with 10 bases matching TRBD2. Trimming at V came to 7 bases and at J to 10 bases, leaving 13 bases not matched to a gene. The germline V gene has CDR1 MNHEY and CDR2 SVGAGI. There are 15 residues in the CDR3. This CDR3 reads CASTRSASGSREQFF. CDR3 coding DNA: TGTGCCAGCACCCGCTCGGCTAGCGGGAGTCGGGAGCAGTTCTTC.

This clone was recorded only once. CDR3 loop: CASSPGQSTYGYTF. Here the CDR3 DNA reads TGCGCCAGCAGCCCCGGACAGTCCACCTATGGCTACACCTTC. This chain connects TRBV4-1 to TRBJ1-2; possible D gene TRBD1, 6 bases. The CDR3 loop spans 14 amino acids. CDR1 and CDR2 (germline): MGHRA, YSYEKL. With 4 bases removed from V and 4 bases from J, the gap between germline ends came to 13 bases.

The J gene is TRBJ1-2, the V gene TRBV12-3 or TRBV12-4; D gene unclear. Trimming took 5 bases from V and 8 from J, leaving 9 bases between them. The length of the CDR3 is 11 residues. CDR3 residues: CASSPQLGYTF. Here the CDR3 DNA reads TGTGCCAGCAGTCCCCAATTGGGCTACACCTTC.